A single sample is the source of the 21 T cell receptor beta chains below, sequenced in a study of identical twins. TCRdb ran MiXCR on the 5' RACE reads and lists one entry per CDR3 protein. The table includes more than 1.5 million distinct CDR3 sequences, less than 35% detected once. Sequencing was performed on cord blood. All receptors derive from a newborn girl in good health.

Ten or more counts support this clonotype. This chain joins TRBV6-5 and TRBJ2-3; D gene uncertain. The V and J ends lost 2 bases and 1 base respectively, with 10 bases between them. The CDR3 is 15 residues long. Germline values: CDR1 MNHEY, CDR2 SVGAGI. The CDR3 DNA sequence: TGTGCCAGCAGTTACGACCCGGGCCGCACAGATACGCAGTATTTT. Its protein is CASSYDPGRTDTQYF.

The chain uses TRBV6-1 and TRBJ2-3, with TRBD1 matching 9 bases. The CDR3 contains 16 residues. The V gene's germline CDR1 is MNHNS and CDR2 SASEGT. Trimming at V came to 5 bases and at J to 3 bases, leaving 9 bases not matched to a gene. The CDR3: CASSSWDRAVTDTQYF. CDR3 bases: TGTGCCAGCAGTTCATGGGACAGGGCTGTTACAGATACGCAGTATTTT.

The chain carries TRBV5-1 and TRBJ2-3, with D possibly called TRBD1 or TRBD2 (6 bases each). Germline-derived CDR1 and CDR2 are SGHRS and YFSETQ. Trimming pared 0 bases from V and 5 bases from J, leaving 13 bases between. The CDR3 is 15 residues long. The CDR3 spells CASSLGGAEGDTQYF. The CDR3, as DNA: TGCGCCAGCAGCTTGGGGGGGGCCGAGGGAGATACGCAGTATTTT. Drawing the rest from reference TRBV5-1 and TRBJ2-3, the complete variable domain is KAGVTQTPRYLIKTRGQQVTLSCSPISGHRSVSWYQQTPGQGLQFLFEYFSETQRNKGNFPGRFSGRQFSNSRSEMNVSTLELGDSALYLCASSLGGAEGDTQYFGPGTRLTVL.

CDR3 amino acids: CASKASGRAFTEQYF. Written as DNA, the CDR3 is TGTGCCAGCAAGGCTAGCGGGAGGGCCTTTACCGAGCAGTACTTC. The chain employs TRBV2 and TRBJ2-7; 12 bases are a match to TRBD2. This CDR3 is 15 amino acids long. Trimming removed 7 bases from V and 6 bases from J; junction bases left unmatched: 10. The germline CDR1 and CDR2 sequences are SNHLY and FYNNEI.

CDR3 in DNA: TGTGCCAGCAGTGTCCGGGGACCTAAACCTGGTACGCAGTATTTT. Translation: CASSVRGPKPGTQYF. This chain connects TRBV2 to TRBJ2-3; perhaps D is TRBD1 or TRBD2 (5 bases each). V was clipped by 4 bases and J by 8 bases, with 19 bases between them. Germline assignment: CDR1 SNHLY and CDR2 FYNNEI. This CDR3 is 15 amino acids long.

V is TRBV20-1 and J is TRBJ2-5; possible D gene TRBD1, 5 bases. This CDR3 spans 15 amino acids. V lost 7 bases and J lost 2, with 20 bases in between. Germline CDR1 DFQATT, CDR2 SNEGSKA (reference sequence). The CDR3 bases are TGCAGTGGGCCGCCCACAGGCCACTTTCAAGAGACCCAGTACTTC. Encoded protein: CSGPPTGHFQETQYF.

The sample holds a few counts of this clonotype. The chain has TRBV2 and TRBJ2-1; 12 bases are a match to TRBD2. The V gene's germline CDR1 is SNHLY and CDR2 FYNNEI. V was clipped by 3 bases and J by 6 bases; unmatched bases: 3. CDR3 length equals 15 residues. CDR3 residues: CASSEQLAGGNEQFF. The CDR3 bases are TGTGCCAGCAGTGAGCAACTAGCGGGGGGCAATGAGCAGTTCTTC.

This clonotype occurred a few times. The J gene is TRBJ2-1, the V gene TRBV6-1; D could derive from TRBD1 or TRBD2 (5 bases each). V lost 7 bases and J lost 3, with 16 bases in between. The length of the CDR3 is 15 residues. In germline, CDR1 is MNHNS, CDR2 SASEGT. The CDR3, as DNA: TGTGCCAGCACCCCTCTGGGACGGATCTACAATGAGCAGTTCTTC. The encoded protein is CASTPLGRIYNEQFF.

J is TRBJ2-1 and V is TRBV20-1; D is uncertain. The germline V gene encodes CDR1 DFQATT and CDR2 SNEGSKA (reference sequence). The V and J ends lost 4 bases and 0 bases respectively, with 7 bases between them. The CDR3 length is 13 residues. The CDR3 DNA follows: TGCAGTGCTACTCCTAGCTCCTACAATGAGCAGTTCTTC. It specifies CSATPSSYNEQFF.

This clonotype appeared a few times. V is TRBV24-1 and J is TRBJ2-2; a possible D gene is TRBD2 (5 bases). The length of the CDR3 is 15 residues. V lost 5 bases, J lost 5 bases, and 14 bases lay in between. Per the germline V gene, CDR1 is KGHDR and CDR2 is SFDVKD. CDR3 in amino acids: CATSANGLYTGELFF. In DNA form, the CDR3 reads TGTGCCACCAGTGCGAACGGACTCTATACCGGGGAGCTGTTTTTT.

V gene TRBV28 combines with J gene TRBJ2-1, with 11 nucleotides matching TRBD1. The CDR3 sequence is 13 residues long. The germline gives CDR1 MDHEN, CDR2 SYDVKM. V trimming: 8 bases; J trimming: 3 bases; junction bases outside the gene matches: 0. This chain's CDR3 is CASGTGGYNEQFF. DNA of the CDR3: TGTGCCAGCGGGACAGGGGGCTACAATGAGCAGTTCTTC.

The chain has TRBV28 and TRBJ1-3; TRBD1 aligns across 8 bases. The CDR3 has 15 residues. In germline, CDR1 is MDHEN, CDR2 SYDVKM. After removal of 4 bases from V and 4 bases from J, the junction contained 6 bases not matched to a gene. The CDR3 DNA is TGTGCCAGCAGTTGGGGCAGGGGGCGAGGAAACACCATATATTTT. As protein: CASSWGRGRGNTIYF.

V usage is TRBV20-1 and J usage is TRBJ2-1; 12 positions match TRBD2. From germline, CDR1 is DFQATT and CDR2 SNEGSKA (reference sequence). CDR3 length equals 16 residues. The J segment lost 8 bases and the V segment lost 3 bases, leaving 11 bases of the junction unmatched. The CDR3, as DNA: TGCAGTGCTAGCTCAATGACTAGCGGGAGTTTCGATGAGCAGTTCTTC. It is translated as CSASSMTSGSFDEQFF.

The chain links TRBV12-3 or TRBV12-4 to TRBJ2-1; D gene uncertain. V was cut by 2 bases and J by 8 bases, with 16 bases left in between. The CDR3 covers 15 residues. In DNA form, the CDR3 reads TGTGCCAGCAGTTTATCGGCAGAGCCATGGGATGAGCAGTTCTTC. It is translated as CASSLSAEPWDEQFF.

The V and J genes are TRBV24-1 and TRBJ2-1, with 13 bases lining up with TRBD2. From germline, CDR1 is KGHDR and CDR2 SFDVKD. The V gene end was trimmed by 2 bases and the J gene end by 3 bases; junction bases not matched to a gene: 0. The CDR3 is 16 amino acids. The CDR3 sequence is CATSDWTSGSYNEQFF. DNA for the CDR3: TGTGCCACCAGTGATTGGACTAGCGGGAGCTACAATGAGCAGTTCTTC.

This clonotype has only one observation. The chain carries TRBV4-1 and TRBJ2-3; D call uncertain. Per the germline V gene, CDR1 is MGHRA and CDR2 is YSYEKL. The CDR3 is made up of 15 amino acids. Trimming pared 3 bases from V and 1 base from J, leaving 11 bases between. The CDR3 DNA follows: TGCGCCAGCAGCCAGGATCCCGACGGCACAGATACGCAGTATTTT. Amino acid sequence: CASSQDPDGTDTQYF.

The chain uses TRBV25-1 and TRBJ2-4; D perhaps matches TRBD2 (5 bases). Germline CDR1 is MGHDK and CDR2 is SYGVNS. The V gene lost 3 bases and the J gene lost 0 bases, with 9 bases spanning the gap. The CDR3 totals 15 residues. In nucleotides, the CDR3 is TGTGCCAGCAGTGATCCGAGCGGAGCCAAAAACATTCAGTACTTC. The encoded protein is CASSDPSGAKNIQYF.

The rearrangement links TRBV12-3 or TRBV12-4 to TRBJ2-5; D call uncertain. Trimming cost V 7 bases and J 5 bases, with 14 bases left between them. The CDR3 has 13 residues. The CDR3 nucleotides are TGTGCCAGCACGAGTGGGTTAGGTGAGACCCAGTACTTC. Translation: CASTSGLGETQYF.

This clonotype was picked up a small number of times. The chain couples TRBV7-2 to TRBJ1-5; 8 bases agree with TRBD1. This CDR3 comprises 17 residues. The junction had 7 bases not matched to a gene; V was cut back by 1 base and J by 2 bases. Germline V gene data show CDR1 as SGHTA and CDR2 as FQGNSA. CDR3 amino acids: CASSLVPGGMGNQPQHF. CDR3 in DNA: TGTGCCAGCAGCTTAGTTCCAGGGGGCATGGGCAATCAGCCCCAGCATTTT.

The chain employs TRBV2 and TRBJ2-7; 7 bases agree with TRBD1. CDR1 and CDR2 (germline): SNHLY, FYNNEI. After removal of 6 bases from V and 3 bases from J, the junction contained 8 bases not matched to a gene. This CDR3 region has 14 residues. The CDR3 loop reads CASRVDRAVYEQYF. CDR3 coding DNA: TGTGCCAGCAGGGTAGACAGGGCCGTCTACGAGCAGTACTTC.

This clonotype came up a few times. The chain uses TRBV20-1 and TRBJ2-3; TRBD1 or TRBD2 may be the D gene (5 bases each). Germline values: CDR1 DFQATT, CDR2 SNEGSKA (reference sequence). Deletions cut 4 bases from V and 2 bases from J, with 10 bases between. CDR3 size: 13 residues. CDR3 in amino acids: CSANMGDTDTQYF. DNA of the CDR3: TGCAGTGCTAACATGGGGGACACAGATACGCAGTATTTT.